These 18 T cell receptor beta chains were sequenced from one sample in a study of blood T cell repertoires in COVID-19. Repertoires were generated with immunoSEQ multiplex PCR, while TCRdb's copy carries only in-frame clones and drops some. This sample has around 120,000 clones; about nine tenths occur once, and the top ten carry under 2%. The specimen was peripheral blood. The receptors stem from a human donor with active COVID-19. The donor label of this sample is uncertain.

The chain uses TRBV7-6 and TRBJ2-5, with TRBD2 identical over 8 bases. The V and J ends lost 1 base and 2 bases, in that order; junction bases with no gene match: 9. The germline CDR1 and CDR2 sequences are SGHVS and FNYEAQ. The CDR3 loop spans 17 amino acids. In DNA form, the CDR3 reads TGTGCCAGCAGCTTAGTTTCTCGCGGGGGGAAACAAGAGACCCAGTACTTC. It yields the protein CASSLVSRGGKQETQYF.

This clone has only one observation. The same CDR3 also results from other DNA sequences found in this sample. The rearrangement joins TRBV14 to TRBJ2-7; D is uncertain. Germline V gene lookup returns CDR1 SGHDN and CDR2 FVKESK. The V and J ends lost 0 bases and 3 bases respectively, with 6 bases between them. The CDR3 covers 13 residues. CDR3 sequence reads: CASSQDAGYEQYF. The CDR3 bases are TGTGCCAGCAGCCAAGATGCAGGCTACGAGCAGTACTTC.

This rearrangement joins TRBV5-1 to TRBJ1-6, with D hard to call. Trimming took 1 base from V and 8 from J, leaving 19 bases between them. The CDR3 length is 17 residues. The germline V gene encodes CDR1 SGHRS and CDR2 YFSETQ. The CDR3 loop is CASSLFSSRMLYSPLHF. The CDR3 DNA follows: TGCGCCAGCAGCTTGTTTTCATCCAGGATGTTGTATTCACCCCTCCACTTT.

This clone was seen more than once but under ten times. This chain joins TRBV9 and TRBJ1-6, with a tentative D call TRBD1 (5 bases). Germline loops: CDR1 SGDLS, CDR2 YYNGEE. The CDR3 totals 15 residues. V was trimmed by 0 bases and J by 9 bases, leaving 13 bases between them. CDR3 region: CASSVAQGWGSPLHF. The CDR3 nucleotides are TGTGCCAGCAGCGTAGCTCAGGGCTGGGGTTCACCCCTCCACTTT.

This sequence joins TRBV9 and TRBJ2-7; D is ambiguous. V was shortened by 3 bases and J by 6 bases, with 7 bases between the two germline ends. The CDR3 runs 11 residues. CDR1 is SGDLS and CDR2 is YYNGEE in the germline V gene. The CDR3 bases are TGTGCCAGCAGCGCAGGTCTCGAGCAGTACTTC. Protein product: CASSAGLEQYF.

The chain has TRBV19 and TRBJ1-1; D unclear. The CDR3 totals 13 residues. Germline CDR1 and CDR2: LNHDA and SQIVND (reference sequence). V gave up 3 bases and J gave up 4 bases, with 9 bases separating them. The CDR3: CASSILSGTEAFF. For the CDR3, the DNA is TGTGCCAGTAGTATTTTGAGTGGCACTGAAGCTTTCTTT.

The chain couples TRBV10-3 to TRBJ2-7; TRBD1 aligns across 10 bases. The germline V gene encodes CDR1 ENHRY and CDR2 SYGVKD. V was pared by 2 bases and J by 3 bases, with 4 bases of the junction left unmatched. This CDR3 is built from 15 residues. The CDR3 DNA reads TGTGCCATCAGTGAGCCGCGGGACAGGGGCTACGAGCAGTACTTC. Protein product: CAISEPRDRGYEQYF.

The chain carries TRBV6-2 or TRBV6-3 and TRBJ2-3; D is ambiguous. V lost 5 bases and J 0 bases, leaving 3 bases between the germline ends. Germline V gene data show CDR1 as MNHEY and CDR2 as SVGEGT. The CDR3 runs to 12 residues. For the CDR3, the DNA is TGTGCCAGCAGTCCGAGCACAGATACGCAGTATTTT. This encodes CASSPSTDTQYF.

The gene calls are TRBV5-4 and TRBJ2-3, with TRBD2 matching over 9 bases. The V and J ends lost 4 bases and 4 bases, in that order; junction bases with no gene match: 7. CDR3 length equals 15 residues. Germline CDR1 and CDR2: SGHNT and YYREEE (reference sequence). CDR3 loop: CASSRGTSRADTQYF. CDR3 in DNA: TGTGCCAGCAGCCGCGGGACTAGCCGAGCAGATACGCAGTATTTT.

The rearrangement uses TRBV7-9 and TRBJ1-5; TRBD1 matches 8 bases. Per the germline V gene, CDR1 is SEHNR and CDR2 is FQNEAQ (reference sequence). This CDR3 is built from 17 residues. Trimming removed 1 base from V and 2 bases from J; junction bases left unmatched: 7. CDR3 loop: CASSLELTGVGNQPQHF. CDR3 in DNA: TGTGCCAGCAGCTTAGAATTGACAGGGGTCGGCAATCAGCCCCAGCATTTT.

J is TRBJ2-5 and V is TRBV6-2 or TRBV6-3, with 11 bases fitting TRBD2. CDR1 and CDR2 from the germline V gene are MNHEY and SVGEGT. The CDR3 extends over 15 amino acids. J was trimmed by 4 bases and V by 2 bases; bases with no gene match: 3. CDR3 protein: CASSYDSGGAETQYF. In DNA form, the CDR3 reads TGTGCCAGCAGTTACGATAGCGGGGGGGCAGAGACCCAGTACTTC.

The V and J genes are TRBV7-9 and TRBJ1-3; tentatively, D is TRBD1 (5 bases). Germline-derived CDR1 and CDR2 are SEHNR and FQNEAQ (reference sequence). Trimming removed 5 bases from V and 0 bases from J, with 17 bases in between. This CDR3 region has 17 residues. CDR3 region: CASSPDILGLSGNTIYF. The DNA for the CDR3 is TGTGCCAGCAGCCCGGACATCCTGGGGCTCTCTGGAAACACCATATATTTT.

Written as DNA, the CDR3 is TGTGCCAGCAGCCAAAACAGGGCGGGCGGCACTGAAGCTTTCTTT. This translates into CASSQNRAGGTEAFF. The chain employs TRBV14 and TRBJ1-1; maybe TRBD1 (6 bases). CDR3 length: 15 amino acids. V gave up 2 bases and J gave up 4 bases, with 14 bases separating them. CDR1 and CDR2 (germline): SGHDN, FVKESK.

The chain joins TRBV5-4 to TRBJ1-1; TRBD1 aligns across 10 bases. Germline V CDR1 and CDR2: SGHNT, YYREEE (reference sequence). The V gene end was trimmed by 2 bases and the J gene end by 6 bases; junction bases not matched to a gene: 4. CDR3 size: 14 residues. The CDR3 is CASSLPGQGSEAFF. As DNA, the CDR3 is TGTGCCAGCAGCTTACCGGGACAGGGGTCTGAAGCTTTCTTT. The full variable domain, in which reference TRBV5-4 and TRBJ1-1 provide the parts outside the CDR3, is ETGVTQSPTHLIKTRGQQVTLRCSSQSGHNTVSWYQQALGQGPQFIFQYYREEENGRGNFPPRFSGLQFPNYSSELNVNALELDDSALYLCASSLPGQGSEAFFGQGTRLTVV.

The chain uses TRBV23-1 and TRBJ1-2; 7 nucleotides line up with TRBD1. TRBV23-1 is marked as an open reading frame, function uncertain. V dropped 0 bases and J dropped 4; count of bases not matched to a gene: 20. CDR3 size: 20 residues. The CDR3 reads CASSQSDEGGATGRPYGYTF. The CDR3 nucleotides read TGCGCCAGCAGTCAATCGGATGAAGGGGGCGCCACCGGCCGCCCCTATGGCTACACCTTC.

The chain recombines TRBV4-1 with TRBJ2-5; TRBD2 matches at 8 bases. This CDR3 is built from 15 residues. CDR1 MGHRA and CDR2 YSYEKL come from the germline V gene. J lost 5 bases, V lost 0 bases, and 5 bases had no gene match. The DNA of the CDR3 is TGCGCCAGCAGCCAAGATTCGGCGGGGGGTGAGACCCAGTACTTC. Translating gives CASSQDSAGGETQYF.

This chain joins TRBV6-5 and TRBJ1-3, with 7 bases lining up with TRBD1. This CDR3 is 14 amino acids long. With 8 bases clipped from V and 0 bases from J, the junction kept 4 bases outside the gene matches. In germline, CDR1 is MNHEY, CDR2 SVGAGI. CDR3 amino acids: CASSGQNSGNTIYF. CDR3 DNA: TGTGCCAGCTCGGGACAGAACTCTGGAAACACCATATATTTT.

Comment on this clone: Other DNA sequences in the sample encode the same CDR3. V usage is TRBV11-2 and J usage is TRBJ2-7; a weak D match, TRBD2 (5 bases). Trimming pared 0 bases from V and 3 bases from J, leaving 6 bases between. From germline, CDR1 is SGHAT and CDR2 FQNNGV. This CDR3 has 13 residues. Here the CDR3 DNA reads TGTGCCAGCAGCTTAGATCGGGGCTACGAGCAGTACTTC. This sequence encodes CASSLDRGYEQYF.